The subject of this entry is one T cell receptor beta chain. Negative isolation yielded CD4+ and CD8+ T cells, and FACS enriched TEMRA cells. CDR3 length: 14 amino acids. Trimming removed 2 bases from V and 3 bases from J, with 11 bases in between. Looked up from germline, CDR1 is MNHEY and CDR2 is SVGAGI. With random hexamers, reverse transcription was performed on roughly 0.5 to 1 ug of RNA. Amplification of TCR beta CDR3 was carried out by immunoSEQ multiplex PCR, which covered 54 Vbeta and 13 Jbeta segments. A single record per CDR3 protein comes from TCRdb applying MiXCR to the immunoSEQ multiplex PCR reads. This sample carries 130,000 or so distinct CDR3 sequences, roughly 94% of them seen once, and the ten largest clones take about 0.28%. This record belongs to a study of CD8 T cells in Susac syndrome.

The sequence derives from a human donor with Susac syndrome. The chain employs TRBV6-5 and TRBJ2-7; perhaps TRBD1 as D (6 bases). Sequencing used CD8+ T cells from PBMCs. The CDR3 sequence: CASSYGAGDYEQYF. The CDR3 region has the DNA TGTGCCAGCAGTTACGGGGCAGGGGACTACGAGCAGTACTTC.